This T cell receptor (beta chain) was captured by sequencing in a study of technical replicates of blood from a few donors. V lost 5 bases, J lost 4 bases, and 11 bases lay in between. This CDR3 region has 13 residues. CDR1 SGHAT and CDR2 FQNNGV come from the germline V gene. Profiled with immunoSEQ multiplex PCR; TCRdb holds only in-frame clones, not every one. The sample records over 70,000 clones, roughly 90% being singletons. The source of this sequence is a human donor in good health. Some clones in this sample may be carry-over from other donors' samples. Source material: PBMCs. The genes are TRBV11-2 and TRBJ1-2, with D hard to call. For the CDR3, the DNA is TGTGCCAGCAGCCGCGGTAATACCTATGGCTACACCTTC. Translated, it gives CASSRGNTYGYTF.